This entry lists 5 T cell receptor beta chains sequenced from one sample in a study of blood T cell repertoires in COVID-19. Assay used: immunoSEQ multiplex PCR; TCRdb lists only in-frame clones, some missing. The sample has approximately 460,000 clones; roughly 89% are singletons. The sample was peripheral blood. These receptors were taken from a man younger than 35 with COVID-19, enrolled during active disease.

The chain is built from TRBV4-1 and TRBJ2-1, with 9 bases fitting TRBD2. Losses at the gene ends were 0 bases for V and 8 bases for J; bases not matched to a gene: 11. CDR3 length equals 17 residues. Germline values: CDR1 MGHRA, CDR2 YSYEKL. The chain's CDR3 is CASSQDRTSDNKDEQFF. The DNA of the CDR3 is TGCGCCAGCAGCCAAGATAGGACTAGCGATAACAAGGATGAGCAGTTCTTC.

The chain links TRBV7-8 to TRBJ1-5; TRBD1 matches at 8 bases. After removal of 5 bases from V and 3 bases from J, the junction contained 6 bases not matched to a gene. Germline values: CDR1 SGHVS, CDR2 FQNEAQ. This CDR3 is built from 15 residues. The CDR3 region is CASSRRDRNNQPQHF. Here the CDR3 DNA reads TGTGCCAGCAGCCGCCGGGACAGGAACAATCAGCCCCAGCATTTT. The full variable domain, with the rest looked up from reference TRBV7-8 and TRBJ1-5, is GAGVSQSPRYKVAKRGQDVALRCDPISGHVSLFWYQQALGQGPEFLTYFQNEAQLDKSGLPSDRFFAERPEGSVSTLKIQRTQQEDSAVYLCASSRRDRNNQPQHFGDGTRLSIL.

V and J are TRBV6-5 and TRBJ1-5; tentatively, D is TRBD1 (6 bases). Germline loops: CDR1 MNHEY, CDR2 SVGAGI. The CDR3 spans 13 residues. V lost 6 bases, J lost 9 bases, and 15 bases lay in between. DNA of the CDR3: TGTGCCAGCAGGGCGGGTGGGGACACGCCCCAGCATTTT. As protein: CASRAGGDTPQHF.

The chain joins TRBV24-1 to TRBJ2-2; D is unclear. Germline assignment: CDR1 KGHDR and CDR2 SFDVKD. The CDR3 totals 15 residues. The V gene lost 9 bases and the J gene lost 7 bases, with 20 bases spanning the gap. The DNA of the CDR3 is TGTGCCACCCCCCTACCGGCGACATTGGTCGGGGAGCTGTTTTTT. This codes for CATPLPATLVGELFF.

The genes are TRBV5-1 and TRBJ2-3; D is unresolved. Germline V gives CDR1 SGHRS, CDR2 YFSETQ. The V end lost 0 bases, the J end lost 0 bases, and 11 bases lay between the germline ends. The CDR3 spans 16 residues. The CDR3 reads CASSLGVSPSTDTQYF. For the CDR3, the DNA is TGCGCCAGCAGCTTGGGGGTTAGCCCTAGCACAGATACGCAGTATTTT.